This paragraph reports one TCR beta chain. What it binds is unknown. This specimen comes from a study of regulatory T cells in long-lasting Graves disease. Points from the study as a whole: Having only a small sample size may have limited accuracy.

V lost 0 bases to trimming and J lost 0 bases, with 12 bases between them. The CDR3 loop spans 18 amino acids. Germline V lookup: CDR1 MNHEY, CDR2 SVGAGI. Arm-PCR of CDR3 regions and iRepertoire HTBI primers were the basis on which TCR beta libraries were built. Original methodology: The study identified 60 to 65 TRBV and some 13 TRBJ segments across samples. Each CDR3 protein gets one entry after TCRdb re-called the multiplex PCR reads with MiXCR. Clone size and V and J calls follow TCRdb, not the original study. The sample includes around 340,000 distinct CDR3 sequences, about 20% seen only once; the top ten take less than 35%. Time point here: persistent/refractory GD, antithyroid drugs over 5 years with positive TRAb. TCR sequences were obtained from RNA taken from PBMCs. Graves' disease diagnosis used American Thyroid Association guidelines.

This clonotype was sampled from a female donor with Graves disease. The rearrangement uses TRBV6-5 and TRBJ1-6, with D unresolved. Material: peripheral blood mononuclear cells (PBMCs), obtained when the disease was refractory, from a patient treated with antithyroid drugs. The CDR3 nucleotides read TGTGCCAGCAGTTACTCGAGGCTGAGGAGCTCCTATAATTCACCCCTCCACTTT. It translates to CASSYSRLRSSYNSPLHF.